This T cell receptor beta chain was identified in a study of T cell changes during pregnancy in multiple sclerosis. Assay used: immunoSEQ multiplex PCR; TCRdb lists only in-frame clones, some missing. This table holds about 92,000 clones, 80% to 95% found once. CDR1 is MNHNS, CDR2 SASEGT, per germline. With V trimmed by 6 bases and J by 1 base, 9 bases remained unmatched. The CDR3 has 15 residues. The origin of this receptor is a female donor with multiple sclerosis, enrolled in a pregnancy study. This chain uses TRBV6-1 with TRBJ2-7, with TRBD1 matching 7 bases. The sample was peripheral blood, taken in the first trimester of pregnancy. CDR3 coding DNA: TGTGCCAGCAGCCGGGAAATGGGACAGTCCTACGAGCAGTACTTC. It translates to CASSREMGQSYEQYF.